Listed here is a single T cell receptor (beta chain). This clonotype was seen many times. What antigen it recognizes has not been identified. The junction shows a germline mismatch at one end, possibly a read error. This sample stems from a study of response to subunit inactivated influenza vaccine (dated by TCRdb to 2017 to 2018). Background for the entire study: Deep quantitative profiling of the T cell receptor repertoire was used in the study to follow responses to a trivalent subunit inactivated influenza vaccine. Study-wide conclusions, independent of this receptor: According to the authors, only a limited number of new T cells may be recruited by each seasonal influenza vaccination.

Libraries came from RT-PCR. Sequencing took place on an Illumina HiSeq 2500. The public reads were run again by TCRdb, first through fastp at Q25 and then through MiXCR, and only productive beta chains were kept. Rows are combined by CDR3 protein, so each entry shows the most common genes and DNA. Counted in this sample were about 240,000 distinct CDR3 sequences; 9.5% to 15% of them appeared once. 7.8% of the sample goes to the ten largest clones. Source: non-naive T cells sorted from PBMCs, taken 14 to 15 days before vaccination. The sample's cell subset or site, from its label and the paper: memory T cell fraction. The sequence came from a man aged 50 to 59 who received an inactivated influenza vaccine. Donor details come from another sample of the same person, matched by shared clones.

The DNA sequence is given as TGTGCCAGCAGCTTGGCCGGCAGGGGAAGCAATCACCCCCAGCATTTT. This encodes CASSLAGRGSNHPQHF. This receptor chain uses TRBV5-6 and TRBJ1-5; D gene: possibly TRBD1, on 6 matching bases. The CDR3 contains 16 residues, cysteine and phenylalanine counted. The kept DNA is CDR3 alone, 48 bases in frame from the first base. The germline V gene specifies SGHDT as CDR1 and YYEEEE as CDR2. Reference TRBV5-6 and TRBJ1-5 genes cover what lies past the CDR3, so the full variable domain is DAGVTQSPTHLIKTRGQQVTLRCSPKSGHDTVSWYQQALGQGPQFIFQYYEEEERQRGNFPDRFSGHQFPNYSSELNVNALLLGDSALYLCASSLAGRGSNHPQHFGDGTRLSIL.